The 19 T cell receptor beta chains presented below share a single source sample, sequenced in a study of cytomegalovirus exposure and HLA in healthy donors. The data were produced by immunoSEQ multiplex PCR, yet TCRdb's version contains in-frame clones alone and is incomplete. The data contain roughly 60,000 clones, 90% to 97% of them singletons. The sample comprised PBMCs. These receptors came from a young man in good health and CMV-seronegative.

A remark on this clone: Relative to the germline gene, one junction end is altered; a read error may explain this. The V and J genes are TRBV7-7 and TRBJ2-2; the match to TRBD2 covers 13 bases. The CDR3 loop spans 18 amino acids. CDR1 and CDR2 from the germline V gene are SSHAT and FNYEAQ (reference sequence). CDR3 bases: TGTGCTAGCAGCCAGGGACTAGCGGGATCCGCGAACACCGGGGAGCTGTTTTTT. Amino acids: CASSQGLAGSANTGELFF.

The chain uses TRBV15 and TRBJ2-7, with D possibly TRBD1 on 6 matching bases. The V end was cut by 3 bases, the J end by 2 bases, with 20 bases between. The CDR3 covers 17 residues. From germline, CDR1 is LNHNV and CDR2 YYDKDF (reference sequence). The CDR3 region is CATSSVPADRRTYEQYF. The DNA for the CDR3 is TGTGCCACCAGCAGTGTGCCAGCCGACAGGCGAACCTACGAGCAGTACTTC.

This clone appeared a single time. The chain joins TRBV28 to TRBJ2-7; D call uncertain. The CDR3 covers 14 residues. Trimming stripped 6 bases from V and 2 bases from J, with 14 bases between. CDR1 and CDR2 (germline): MDHEN, SYDVKM. For the CDR3, the DNA is TGTGCCAGCAGCCCGACTTCCCCTACCTACGAGCAGTACTTC. This sequence encodes CASSPTSPTYEQYF.

This rearrangement joins TRBV7-2 to TRBJ2-3; possibly TRBD2 for D (7 bases). Trimming pared 3 bases from V and 1 base from J, leaving 14 bases between. The CDR3 contains 16 residues. Germline V gene lookup returns CDR1 SGHTA and CDR2 FQGNSA. The CDR3 nucleotides read TGTGCCAGCAGCTTGGGGGCGGGAGAGGGCACAGATACGCAGTATTTT. Translated, it gives CASSLGAGEGTDTQYF.

This clone was seen just once. The gene calls are TRBV28 and TRBJ2-7; TRBD1 matches at 7 bases. Germline trimming cut 5 bases from V and 0 bases from J; bases unmatched to any gene: 10. The CDR3 is made up of 16 amino acids. The V gene's germline CDR1 is MDHEN and CDR2 SYDVKM. The CDR3: CASSEFDRALSYEQYF. The CDR3 nucleotides read TGTGCCAGCAGTGAATTCGACAGGGCCCTCTCCTACGAGCAGTACTTC.

The chain employs TRBV30 and TRBJ1-2; D call uncertain. The CDR3 has 12 residues. V gave up 1 base and J gave up 8 bases, with 11 bases separating them. CDR1 and CDR2 (germline): GTSNPN, SVGIG (reference sequence). The CDR3 here is CAWSEEGGGYTF. CDR3 nucleotides: TGTGCCTGGAGTGAAGAGGGAGGAGGCTACACCTTC.

The J gene is TRBJ2-7, the V gene TRBV5-1, with 15 positions matching TRBD2. Germline values: CDR1 SGHRS, CDR2 YFSETQ. The V and J ends lost 4 bases and 0 bases, in that order; junction bases with no gene match: 8. CDR3 length equals 18 residues. CDR3 sequence reads: CASSPGTSGRLSSYEQYF. The CDR3 coding sequence is TGCGCCAGCAGCCCTGGGACTAGCGGGAGGCTCAGCTCCTACGAGCAGTACTTC.

The rearrangement links TRBV30 to TRBJ2-1; the match to TRBD2 covers 8 bases. The CDR3 runs to 15 residues. In germline, CDR1 is GTSNPN, CDR2 SVGIG (reference sequence). The junction had 11 bases not matched to a gene; V was cut back by 3 bases and J by 7 bases. CDR3 bases: TGTGCCTGGAGGGCTAGCGGGCGGGATTTTAATGAGCAGTTCTTC. Protein: CAWRASGRDFNEQFF.

This chain links TRBV30 with TRBJ1-1, with D possibly matching TRBD1 (5 bases). The germline V and J ends were trimmed by 2 bases and 6 bases, with 22 bases remaining between them. The CDR3 covers 16 residues. The germline V gene encodes CDR1 GTSNPN and CDR2 SVGIG (reference sequence). The CDR3 reads CAWSSGAGYQGAEAFF. The CDR3 bases are TGTGCCTGGAGTTCCGGAGCAGGCTACCAAGGGGCTGAAGCTTTCTTT.

J is TRBJ2-3 and V is TRBV5-4; TRBD1 matches 9 bases. With V trimmed by 3 bases and J by 4 bases, 6 bases remained unmatched. The germline V gene encodes CDR1 SGHNT and CDR2 YYREEE (reference sequence). The CDR3 runs to 15 residues. CDR3 residues: CASSSYRGRADTQYF. The CDR3, as DNA: TGTGCCAGCAGCTCCTACAGGGGGCGCGCAGATACGCAGTATTTT.

The rearrangement joins TRBV7-8 to TRBJ2-5, with TRBD2 matching 13 bases. Germline V gene data show CDR1 as SGHVS and CDR2 as FQNEAQ. The CDR3 spans 14 residues. The ends lost 1 base at V and 9 bases at J; junction bases unmatched: 2. Written as DNA, the CDR3 is TGTGCCAGCAGCTTAGGGGGGACTAGCGGGGCCCAGTACTTC. Protein product: CASSLGGTSGAQYF.

This sequence joins TRBV28 and TRBJ2-3; 7 positions agree with TRBD2. V lost 3 bases, J lost 4 bases, and 13 bases stayed unmatched. The CDR3 contains 17 residues. Germline V gene data show CDR1 as MDHEN and CDR2 as SYDVKM. CDR3 amino acids: CASSLPLADPQADTQYF. The CDR3 region has the DNA TGTGCCAGCAGTTTGCCCCTAGCGGACCCACAGGCAGATACGCAGTATTTT.

The rearrangement joins TRBV19 to TRBJ1-5, with D unclear. CDR1 is LNHDA, CDR2 SQIVND, per germline (reference sequence). The germline V and J ends were trimmed by 5 bases and 3 bases, with 14 bases remaining between them. The CDR3 covers 15 residues. CDR3 sequence (DNA): TGTGCCAGTAGTTTCGGGCGCGGGCCCAATCAGCCCCAGCATTTT. Encoded protein: CASSFGRGPNQPQHF. The full variable domain, its missing parts supplied by reference TRBV19 and TRBJ1-5, is DGGITQSPKYLFRKEGQNVTLSCEQNLNHDAMYWYRQDPGQGLRLIYYSQIVNDFQKGDIAEGYSVSREKKESFPLTVTSAQKNPTAFYLCASSFGRGPNQPQHFGDGTRLSIL.

The V call is TRBV7-2, the J call TRBJ2-7, with TRBD2 matching 11 bases. Trimming at V came to 5 bases and at J to 5 bases, leaving 8 bases not matched to a gene. Germline CDR1 is SGHTA and CDR2 is FQGNSA. The CDR3 runs 15 residues. As DNA, the CDR3 is TGTGCCAGCAGCCCCATAGCGGGAGGGCTACACGAGCAGTACTTC. Its translation: CASSPIAGGLHEQYF.

Here the CDR3 reads CASSIAGPIPNTGELFF. In DNA, the CDR3 is TGTGCCAGTAGTATAGCAGGGCCCATTCCGAACACCGGGGAGCTGTTTTTT. This sequence joins TRBV19 and TRBJ2-2; possible D gene TRBD1, 5 bases. This CDR3 has 17 amino acids. Germline V lookup: CDR1 LNHDA, CDR2 SQIVND (reference sequence). V was pared by 1 base and J by 0 bases, with 12 bases between.

This sequence joins TRBV7-8 and TRBJ1-5, with D tentatively TRBD1 (5 bases). This CDR3 spans 15 amino acids. The germline V gene has CDR1 SGHVS and CDR2 FQNEAQ. Trimming pared 1 base from V and 0 bases from J, leaving 7 bases between. CDR3 DNA: TGTGCCAGCAGCTTAGGGACAAATAGCAATCAGCCCCAGCATTTT. This gives the protein CASSLGTNSNQPQHF.

The chain is built from TRBV28 and TRBJ1-1, with TRBD1 matching over 7 bases. This CDR3 spans 14 amino acids. Losses at the gene ends were 6 bases for V and 4 bases for J; bases not matched to a gene: 8. From germline, CDR1 is MDHEN and CDR2 SYDVKM. This chain's CDR3 is CASSKPQGGTEAFF. The CDR3 DNA follows: TGTGCCAGCAGCAAACCTCAGGGGGGCACTGAAGCTTTCTTT.

This sequence joins TRBV7-6 and TRBJ1-5; D unclear. Trimming removed 0 bases at V and 4 bases at J, with 7 bases between. CDR1 SGHVS and CDR2 FNYEAQ come from the germline V gene. The CDR3 loop spans 14 amino acids. DNA of the CDR3: TGTGCCAGCAGCTTAGCGGAGGGAAATCAGCCCCAGCATTTT. It is translated as CASSLAEGNQPQHF.

J is TRBJ2-7 and V is TRBV6-6; possibly TRBD2 for D (5 bases). This CDR3 is built from 12 residues. The germline gives CDR1 MNHNY, CDR2 SVGAGI (reference sequence). V was trimmed by 2 bases and J by 7 bases, leaving 9 bases between them. CDR3 sequence: CASSYGGLEQYF. Written as DNA, the CDR3 is TGTGCCAGCAGTTACGGAGGCTTGGAGCAGTACTTC.